This T cell receptor (beta chain) was found in a study of spatial heterogeneity in lung cancer. Whole-study context: The count of detected beta-chain sequences consistently exceeded that of alpha-chain sequences.

Every individual TCR cDNA molecule carried its own unique molecular identifier, which allowed correction of PCR and sequencing errors. TCRdb independently ran MiXCR on the 5' RACE reads; one entry per CDR3 protein. Counted here are 2,000 to 3,000 distinct CDR3 sequences, approximately 1.5% occurring once; the ten biggest clones make up roughly a tenth. This clonotype ranks as medium-sized. The antigen is unknown. Time point meaning: sample taken at primary tumor resection. Study-wide points: Tumoral mutation counts were tracked by counts of expanded intratumoral alpha and beta TCRs.

Per the germline V gene, CDR1 is GTSNPN and CDR2 is SVGIG (reference sequence). The CDR3 loop spans 14 amino acids. Trimming cost V 4 bases and J 5 bases; bases outside gene matches: 5. This chain uses TRBV30 with TRBJ2-5; 12 nucleotides align to TRBD1. This specimen consisted of lung tumor tissue, obtained at surgery. The TCR comes from a male donor with early-stage non-small cell lung cancer. CDR3 protein: CAWNRDRGQETQYF. The CDR3, as DNA: TGTGCCTGGAACCGGGACAGGGGGCAGGAGACCCAGTACTTC.